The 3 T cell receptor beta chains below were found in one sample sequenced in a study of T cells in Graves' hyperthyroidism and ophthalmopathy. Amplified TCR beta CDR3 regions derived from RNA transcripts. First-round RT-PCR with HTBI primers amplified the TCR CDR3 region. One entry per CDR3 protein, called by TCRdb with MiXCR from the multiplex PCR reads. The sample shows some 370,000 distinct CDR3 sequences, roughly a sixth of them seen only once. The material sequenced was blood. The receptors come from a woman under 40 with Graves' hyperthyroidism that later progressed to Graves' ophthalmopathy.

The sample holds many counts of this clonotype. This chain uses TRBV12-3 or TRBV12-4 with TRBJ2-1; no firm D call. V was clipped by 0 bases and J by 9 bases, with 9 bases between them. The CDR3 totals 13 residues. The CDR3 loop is CASSLARSGEQFF. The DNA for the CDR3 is TGTGCCAGCAGTTTAGCGCGGTCGGGTGAGCAGTTCTTC.

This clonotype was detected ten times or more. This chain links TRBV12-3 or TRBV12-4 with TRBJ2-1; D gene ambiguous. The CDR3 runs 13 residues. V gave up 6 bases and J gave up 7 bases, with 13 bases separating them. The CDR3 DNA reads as TGTGCCAGCAGCTTGACTTCCGGAAATGAGCAGTTCTTC. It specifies CASSLTSGNEQFF.

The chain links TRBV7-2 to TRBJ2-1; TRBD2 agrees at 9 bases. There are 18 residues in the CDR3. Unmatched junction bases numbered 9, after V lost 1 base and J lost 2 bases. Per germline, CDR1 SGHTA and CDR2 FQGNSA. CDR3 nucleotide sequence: TGTGCCAGCAGCTTAGATATAGCGGGAGTTATCACCTACAATGAGCAGTTCTTC. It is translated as CASSLDIAGVITYNEQFF.